These 30 T cell receptor beta chains share one sample of origin, sequenced in a study of blood T cell repertoires in COVID-19 (dated by TCRdb to 2020 to 2022). Preparation of the library involved the immunoSEQ multiplex PCR assay. TCRdb took over this immuneACCESS table, retaining in-frame rearrangements with V and J assigned. Such tables are incomplete; in checked studies, under half of the missing clones stem from an unresolved V gene, and the remainder is unexplained. The sample contains over 150,000 clones, around nine tenths of them found a single time. The ten largest clones capture about a sixth of the sample. The material sequenced was peripheral blood. The source of these receptors is a man aged 45-65 years with COVID-19, enrolled during active disease.

This sequence joins TRBV7-3 and TRBJ1-1, with 10 bases aligning to TRBD1. Germline values: CDR1 SGHTA, CDR2 FQGTGA. V lost 3 bases, J lost 4 bases, and 14 bases stayed unmatched. The CDR3 covers 18 residues. CDR3 in amino acids: CASSFLPRQGAEITEAFF. DNA for the CDR3: TGTGCCAGCAGCTTCCTCCCCCGACAGGGGGCGGAAATCACTGAAGCTTTCTTT.

This clone was seen only once. At the DNA level, this CDR3 is encoded by other sequences in the same sample as well. V usage is TRBV3-1 (or the pseudogene TRBV3-2) and J usage is TRBJ2-2; 7 nucleotides align to TRBD2. The trim removed 3 bases at V and 5 bases at J, leaving 3 bases unmatched. The CDR3 length is 14 residues. CDR1 and CDR2 (germline): LGHDT, YNNKEL (reference sequence). The CDR3 loop reads CASSQGGGTGELFF. The CDR3 nucleotides read TGTGCCAGCAGCCAGGGCGGGGGAACCGGGGAGCTGTTTTTT.

The chain combines TRBV10-3 with TRBJ1-5, with TRBD1 matching over 9 bases. V shed 6 bases, J shed 7 bases, and the junction held 7 bases outside the gene matches. The CDR3 consists of 14 residues. Germline V CDR1 and CDR2: ENHRY, SYGVKD. CDR3: CAIRGTGREQPQHF. The CDR3 DNA reads TGTGCCATCAGAGGGACAGGGAGGGAACAGCCCCAGCATTTT.

The rearrangement uses TRBV28 and TRBJ1-5; 10 nucleotides match TRBD1. Germline V CDR1 and CDR2: MDHEN, SYDVKM. This CDR3 region has 18 residues. After removal of 6 bases from V and 5 bases from J, the junction contained 16 bases not matched to a gene. The CDR3 loop reads CASRTGGLGSYNDQPQHF. CDR3 sequence (DNA): TGTGCCAGCAGGACAGGGGGCTTGGGGTCCTACAATGATCAGCCCCAGCATTTT. The variable domain in full, completed from reference TRBV28 and TRBJ1-5, reads DVKVTQSSRYLVKRTGEKVFLECVQDMDHENMFWYRQDPGLGLRLIYFSYDVKMKEKGDIPEGYSVSREKKERFSLILESASTNQTSMYLCASRTGGLGSYNDQPQHFGDGTRLSIL.

V and J are TRBV19 and TRBJ1-2; TRBD1 matches at 8 bases. This CDR3 spans 15 amino acids. Germline V lookup: CDR1 LNHDA, CDR2 SQIVND (reference sequence). After removal of 8 bases from V and 1 base from J, the junction contained 9 bases not matched to a gene. The CDR3 here is CASRPGQAFNYGYTF. CDR3 nucleotides: TGTGCCAGTCGGCCGGGACAGGCCTTTAACTATGGCTACACCTTC.

The V call is TRBV11-2, the J call TRBJ2-3; D remains unclear. Per the germline V gene, CDR1 is SGHAT and CDR2 is FQNNGV. This CDR3 region has 16 residues. With 0 bases removed from V and 1 base from J, the gap between germline ends came to 11 bases. Here the CDR3 reads CASSLDRASRTDTQYF. The CDR3, as DNA: TGTGCCAGCAGCTTAGATCGAGCGTCACGCACAGATACGCAGTATTTT.

V is TRBV19 and J is TRBJ2-1; TRBD2 agrees at 12 bases. Per germline, CDR1 LNHDA and CDR2 SQIVND (reference sequence). The ends lost 0 bases at V and 2 bases at J; junction bases unmatched: 5. CDR3 length equals 18 residues. Written as DNA, the CDR3 is TGTGCCAGTAGTATAGATCCCTGGACTAGCGGGGCCTACAATGAGCAGTTCTTC. Protein sequence: CASSIDPWTSGAYNEQFF. The entire variable domain, with the rest obtained from reference TRBV19 and TRBJ2-1, is as follows: DGGITQSPKYLFRKEGQNVTLSCEQNLNHDAMYWYRQDPGQGLRLIYYSQIVNDFQKGDIAEGYSVSREKKESFPLTVTSAQKNPTAFYLCASSIDPWTSGAYNEQFFGPGTRLTVL.

In regard to this clone: Other DNA sequences of this sample code for an identical CDR3. V gene TRBV18 combines with J gene TRBJ1-1; perhaps TRBD1 as D (6 bases). V lost 4 bases, J lost 3 bases, and 9 bases lay in between. Germline V gene data show CDR1 as KGHSH and CDR2 as LQKENI. This CDR3 is 13 amino acids long. CDR3 sequence (DNA): TGTGCCAGCTCACTTGGGGGCGACACTGAAGCTTTCTTT. This sequence encodes CASSLGGDTEAFF.

The genes are TRBV4-1 and TRBJ1-3; D is ambiguous. This CDR3 has 15 residues. Trimming left V 2 bases short and J 0 bases short, with 8 bases between. Germline loops: CDR1 MGHRA, CDR2 YSYEKL. This CDR3 is CASSQQVVSGNTIYF. CDR3 nucleotide sequence: TGCGCCAGCAGCCAACAGGTAGTCTCTGGAAACACCATATATTTT.

V gene TRBV7-9 combines with J gene TRBJ2-5; 8 nucleotides line up with TRBD1. After removal of 5 bases from V and 2 bases from J, the junction contained 7 bases not matched to a gene. Germline-derived CDR1 and CDR2 are SEHNR and FQNEAQ (reference sequence). This CDR3 comprises 15 residues. This chain's CDR3 is CASSADYRGQETQYF. The CDR3, as DNA: TGTGCCAGCAGCGCAGATTACAGGGGGCAAGAGACCCAGTACTTC.

The rearrangement joins TRBV6-5 to TRBJ2-1; 12 positions match TRBD2. Germline V gives CDR1 MNHEY, CDR2 SVGAGI. This CDR3 is built from 15 residues. V dropped 9 bases and J dropped 8; count of bases not matched to a gene: 11. In DNA form, the CDR3 reads TGTGCCAGTCCTATACTAGCGGGAGGTTCGGATGAGCAGTTCTTC. It specifies CASPILAGGSDEQFF.

CDR3 sequence (DNA): TGCGCCAGCAGCCCTGGACAGTCCTACGAGCAGTACTTC. Protein sequence: CASSPGQSYEQYF. This chain uses TRBV5-1 with TRBJ2-7; D is possibly TRBD1 (6 bases). Germline V gene sequence: CDR1 SGHRS, CDR2 YFSETQ. The V end lost 4 bases, the J end lost 1 base, and 9 bases lay between the germline ends. The CDR3 runs 13 residues.

V usage is TRBV4-2 and J usage is TRBJ1-1; D remains unclear. CDR1 and CDR2 from the germline V gene are LGHNA and YNFKEQ. Trimming pared 1 base from V and 1 base from J, leaving 7 bases between. The CDR3 loop spans 14 amino acids. CDR3 protein: CASSQVSQNTEAFF. DNA of the CDR3: TGTGCCAGCAGCCAAGTTTCCCAGAACACTGAAGCTTTCTTT.

The V and J genes are TRBV6-5 and TRBJ1-4; the match to TRBD1 covers 7 bases. CDR3 size: 15 residues. J gave up 6 bases and V 5 bases, and 9 bases lay outside the gene matches. Germline V gene sequence: CDR1 MNHEY, CDR2 SVGAGI. Written as DNA, the CDR3 is TGTGCCAGCAGTCCGACGACAGGGCGAGATGAAAAACTGTTTTTT. Protein product: CASSPTTGRDEKLFF.

This sequence joins TRBV6-1 and TRBJ1-3; D call uncertain. The germline V gene has CDR1 MNHNS and CDR2 SASEGT. This CDR3 contains 14 residues. The V and J ends lost 3 bases and 0 bases respectively, with 6 bases between them. The CDR3 protein is CASSDFSSGNTIYF. DNA for the CDR3: TGTGCCAGCAGTGATTTCAGCTCTGGAAACACCATATATTTT.

The chain uses TRBV5-8 and TRBJ1-4; D remains ambiguous. The CDR3 covers 15 residues. The V end lost 2 bases, the J end lost 4 bases, and 12 bases lay between the germline ends. CDR1 is SGHTS and CDR2 is YDEGEE in the germline V gene. The CDR3 loop is CASSFGVQINEKLFF. The CDR3, as DNA: TGTGCCAGCAGCTTCGGGGTTCAAATTAATGAAAAACTGTTTTTT.

This sequence joins TRBV5-5 and TRBJ1-6; perhaps TRBD1 as D (6 bases). The CDR3 has 18 residues. The V and J ends lost 5 bases and 0 bases respectively, with 18 bases between them. The germline V gene encodes CDR1 SGHKS and CDR2 YYEKEE (reference sequence). CDR3 coding DNA: TGTGCCAGCAGACCGGACAGTCTTAGCAGCTCCTATAATTCACCCCTCCACTTT. This encodes CASRPDSLSSSYNSPLHF.

The genes are TRBV5-1 and TRBJ1-5, with 8 bases lining up with TRBD1. Germline loops: CDR1 SGHRS, CDR2 YFSETQ. Trimming cost V 6 bases and J 2 bases; bases outside gene matches: 4. This CDR3 is built from 14 residues. The CDR3 nucleotides read TGCGCCAGCAAGACAGGGGAAGGCAATCAGCCCCAGCATTTT. Its protein is CASKTGEGNQPQHF.

The chain joins TRBV19 to TRBJ1-5; tentative D call: TRBD1 (5 bases). V was pared by 6 bases and J by 4 bases, with 13 bases between. This CDR3 is 14 amino acids long. Germline CDR1 reads LNHDA; CDR2 reads SQIVND (reference sequence). The CDR3 DNA is TGTGCCAGTAGACCAGACAGTGGGAATCAGCCCCAGCATTTT. It is translated as CASRPDSGNQPQHF.

This sequence joins TRBV15 and TRBJ2-2, with TRBD1 as a possible D gene (6 bases). The V and J ends lost 0 bases and 6 bases respectively, with 14 bases between them. This CDR3 region has 16 residues. Germline CDR1 LNHNV, CDR2 YYDKDF (reference sequence). CDR3 in amino acids: CATSREGTGKAGELFF. The CDR3 bases are TGTGCCACCAGCAGAGAAGGTACAGGGAAGGCCGGGGAGCTGTTTTTT.

V gene TRBV2 combines with J gene TRBJ1-4, with D possibly matching TRBD1 (6 bases). Germline V CDR1 and CDR2: SNHLY, FYNNEI. This CDR3 comprises 16 residues. V lost 6 bases and J 1 base, leaving 15 bases between the germline ends. The CDR3 loop is CASSPGGPGTNEKLFF. The CDR3 nucleotides are TGTGCCAGCAGCCCCGGGGGGCCGGGAACTAATGAAAAACTGTTTTTT.

The rearrangement links TRBV11-2 to TRBJ1-2; 8 nucleotides agree with TRBD1. Germline loops: CDR1 SGHAT, CDR2 FQNNGV. This CDR3 has 13 amino acids. Germline trimming cut 5 bases from V and 8 bases from J; bases unmatched to any gene: 7. CDR3 in amino acids: CASSLQGAGGYTF. In DNA, the CDR3 is TGTGCCAGCAGCCTCCAGGGGGCCGGGGGCTACACCTTC. The full variable domain, completed using reference TRBV11-2 and TRBJ1-2, is EAGVAQSPRYKIIEKRQSVAFWCNPISGHATLYWYQQILGQGPKLLIQFQNNGVVDDSQLPKDRFSAERLKGVDSTLKIQPAKLEDSAVYLCASSLQGAGGYTFGSGTRLTVV.

This chain links TRBV7-2 with TRBJ1-6; D gene unclear. The CDR3 contains 13 residues. Per germline, CDR1 SGHTA and CDR2 FQGNSA. V lost 1 base, J lost 8 bases, and 6 bases lay in between. In nucleotides, the CDR3 is TGTGCCAGCAGCTTAGACCGGGATTCACCCCTCCACTTT. As protein: CASSLDRDSPLHF.

This clone was counted once. The chain joins TRBV9 to TRBJ2-1; D possibly corresponds to TRBD2 (5 bases). Germline loops: CDR1 SGDLS, CDR2 YYNGEE. This CDR3 is built from 12 residues. Trimming stripped 5 bases from V and 10 bases from J, with 13 bases between. CDR3 sequence: CASSATPSEQFF. The CDR3 nucleotides read TGTGCCAGCAGTGCGACGCCTAGCGAGCAGTTCTTC.

A few counts support this clone. The chain employs TRBV11-2 and TRBJ2-3; D gene uncertain. The CDR3 length is 15 residues. Germline V gives CDR1 SGHAT, CDR2 FQNNGV. V lost 5 bases to trimming and J lost 3 bases, with 15 bases between them. In DNA, the CDR3 is TGTGCCAGCAGCCTTAGTAATCTTATGACAGATACGCAGTATTTT. Encoded protein: CASSLSNLMTDTQYF.

This rearrangement joins TRBV6-5 to TRBJ2-7; 9 bases are shared with TRBD1. The CDR3 runs to 15 residues. The V gene end was trimmed by 6 bases and the J gene end by 1 base; junction bases not matched to a gene: 7. Germline loops: CDR1 MNHEY, CDR2 SVGAGI. The CDR3 spells CASSAGTGFSYEQYF. CDR3 nucleotide sequence: TGTGCCAGCAGCGCAGGGACAGGGTTTTCCTACGAGCAGTACTTC.

The genes are TRBV13 and TRBJ2-7; possibly TRBD1 for D (6 bases). Germline V gene lookup returns CDR1 PRHDT and CDR2 FYEKMQ (reference sequence). There are 14 residues in the CDR3. V was pared by 3 bases and J by 1 base, with 10 bases between. The CDR3 loop reads CASSFGQGSYEQYF. As DNA, the CDR3 is TGTGCCAGCAGCTTTGGGCAGGGGTCCTACGAGCAGTACTTC.

The CDR3 DNA sequence: TGTGCCAGCAGTGGGGCGCGCGGGTCCTACGAGCAGTACTTC. This translates into CASSGARGSYEQYF. The chain couples TRBV2 to TRBJ2-7; weak D call: TRBD2 (5 bases). There are 14 residues in the CDR3. Per germline, CDR1 SNHLY and CDR2 FYNNEI. Trimming shortened V by 4 bases and J by 1 base, and 11 bases separated the two germline ends.

The chain couples TRBV14 to TRBJ2-1; 7 positions match TRBD2. Trimming removed 2 bases from V and 2 bases from J; junction bases left unmatched: 6. This CDR3 has 16 amino acids. CDR1 and CDR2 (germline): SGHDN, FVKESK. CDR3 sequence: CASSQSGLAAYNEQFF. Written as DNA, the CDR3 is TGTGCCAGCAGCCAATCCGGGCTAGCGGCCTACAATGAGCAGTTCTTC. The whole variable domain, filled in from reference TRBV14 and TRBJ2-1, reads EAGVTQFPSHSVIEKGQTVTLRCDPISGHDNLYWYRRVMGKEIKFLLHFVKESKQDESGMPNNRFLAERTGGTYSTLKVQPAELEDSGVYFCASSQSGLAAYNEQFFGPGTRLTVL.

V usage is TRBV18 and J usage is TRBJ2-2; 7 nucleotides align to TRBD1. Germline CDR1 KGHSH, CDR2 LQKENI. V trimming: 4 bases; J trimming: 1 base; junction bases outside the gene matches: 6. The CDR3 has 16 amino acids. The CDR3 sequence: CASSLTGQKNTGELFF. As DNA, the CDR3 is TGTGCCAGCTCACTAACGGGACAGAAGAACACCGGGGAGCTGTTTTTT.